The 15 T cell receptor beta chains in this list originate from one sample, sequenced in a study of patients and donors after allogeneic stem cell transplantation. Each CDR3 protein is one row after TCRdb ran MiXCR on the RT-PCR reads. There are some 960,000 distinct CDR3 sequences in the sample; more than 15% occur only once, and 6% lies in the top ten. Sequenced input: blood, either unsorted or a sorted T cell fraction (not recorded which). The origin of the receptors is a human donor who was either an allogeneic HSCT recipient or a stem cell or donor lymphocyte infusion donor (not recorded which). It is not recorded whose cells these are; they may come from a transplant donor.

The J gene is TRBJ1-5, the V gene TRBV6-1; 10 positions match TRBD1. CDR1 MNHNS and CDR2 SASEGT come from the germline V gene. The CDR3 covers 15 residues. Unmatched junction bases numbered 5, after V lost 6 bases and J lost 3 bases. CDR3 loop: CASRTGTGDNQPQHF. Here the CDR3 DNA reads TGTGCCAGCAGAACGGGGACAGGGGACAATCAGCCCCAGCATTTT.

The chain is built from TRBV5-1 and TRBJ2-2, with TRBD2 matching 13 bases. This CDR3 is built from 19 residues. Germline V CDR1 and CDR2: SGHRS, YFSETQ. V was clipped by 3 bases and J by 4 bases; unmatched bases: 12. CDR3 sequence: CASSSTATSGGPVTGELFF. In DNA, the CDR3 is TGCGCCAGCAGCTCGACCGCGACTAGCGGGGGGCCTGTCACCGGGGAGCTGTTTTTT.

The chain combines TRBV18 with TRBJ1-2; possible D gene TRBD1, 6 bases. Germline assignment: CDR1 KGHSH and CDR2 LQKENI. The CDR3 covers 14 residues. V was cut by 3 bases and J by 3 bases, with 11 bases left in between. The CDR3 is CASSPSRTDYGYTF. DNA of the CDR3: TGTGCCAGCTCACCCTCCCGGACAGACTATGGCTACACCTTC.

This sequence joins TRBV5-1 and TRBJ2-5; D not resolved. This CDR3 is 14 amino acids long. V was trimmed by 5 bases and J by 4 bases, leaving 15 bases between them. The germline V gene encodes CDR1 SGHRS and CDR2 YFSETQ. Written as DNA, the CDR3 is TGCGCCAGCAGGAGTCAGTCCCACGGAGAGACCCAGTACTTC. This encodes CASRSQSHGETQYF.

The J gene is TRBJ1-3, the V gene TRBV27, with D tentatively TRBD1 (6 bases). CDR3 length: 14 residues. Germline-derived CDR1 and CDR2 are MNHEY and SMNVEV (reference sequence). V was trimmed by 10 bases and J by 1 base, leaving 14 bases between them. The CDR3 is CATSKGGSGNTIYF. CDR3 sequence (DNA): TGTGCCACCTCTAAAGGGGGGTCTGGAAACACCATATATTTT.

This clonotype has more than one count but fewer than ten. The gene calls are TRBV12-3 or TRBV12-4 and TRBJ1-4; 7 nucleotides agree with TRBD1. The CDR3 runs 15 residues. V lost 7 bases, J lost 4 bases, and 9 bases stayed unmatched. The CDR3 spells CASTLQGGINEKLFF. The CDR3, as DNA: TGTGCCAGCACTCTCCAGGGGGGGATTAATGAAAAACTGTTTTTT.

The V and J genes are TRBV11-2 and TRBJ2-7, with 7 bases identical to TRBD2. Trimming removed 0 bases from V and 2 bases from J; junction bases left unmatched: 7. This CDR3 has 16 residues. CDR1 SGHAT and CDR2 FQNNGV come from the germline V gene. This chain's CDR3 is CASSLDEGGRPYEQYF. CDR3 coding DNA: TGTGCCAGCAGCTTAGATGAGGGCGGGAGACCCTACGAGCAGTACTTC.

In this sample, this clonotype turned up a few times. The chain couples TRBV30 to TRBJ2-5, with D possibly TRBD1 on 5 matching bases. Germline values: CDR1 GTSNPN, CDR2 SVGIG (reference sequence). Trimming shortened V by 3 bases and J by 2 bases, and 13 bases separated the two germline ends. This CDR3 has 14 amino acids. The CDR3 DNA follows: TGTGCCTGGAGCTTCGAGTCAGGGCAAGAGACCCAGTACTTC. The encoded protein is CAWSFESGQETQYF.

This clonotype was seen at least ten times. The chain carries TRBV11-2 and TRBJ2-3; maybe TRBD2 (5 bases). This CDR3 is 15 amino acids long. Germline lookup yields CDR1 SGHAT and CDR2 FQNNGV. Trimming cost V 3 bases and J 2 bases, with 12 bases left between them. CDR3 amino acids: CASSFRGRNTDTQYF. The CDR3 nucleotides read TGTGCCAGCAGCTTTCGAGGGCGGAACACAGATACGCAGTATTTT.

This clonotype has a handful of counts. The CDR3 DNA follows: TGTGCCAGCAGGGGACGGACAGGGAACACTGAAGCTTTCTTT. Amino acid sequence: CASRGRTGNTEAFF. The V and J genes are TRBV12-3 or TRBV12-4 and TRBJ1-1; TRBD1 matches 7 bases. The length of the CDR3 is 14 residues. V trimming: 6 bases; J trimming: 1 base; junction bases outside the gene matches: 5.

This clonotype was counted a few times. The chain carries TRBV30 and TRBJ1-1; D ambiguous. Trimming shortened V by 3 bases and J by 3 bases, and 11 bases separated the two germline ends. The germline CDR1 and CDR2 sequences are GTSNPN and SVGIG (reference sequence). The CDR3 covers 13 residues. The CDR3 protein is CAWRMGAYTEAFF. The CDR3 DNA follows: TGTGCCTGGAGGATGGGTGCGTACACTGAAGCTTTCTTT. Looking up the rest from reference TRBV30 and TRBJ1-1 gives the full variable domain: SQTIHQWPATLVQPVGSPLSLECTVEGTSNPNLYWYRQAAGRGLQLLFYSVGIGQISSEVPQNLSASRPQDRQFILSSKKLLLSDSGFYLCAWRMGAYTEAFFGQGTRLTVV.

The chain employs TRBV20-1 and TRBJ2-3, with TRBD2 identical over 8 bases. Germline V lookup: CDR1 DFQATT, CDR2 SNEGSKA (reference sequence). CDR3 length: 16 amino acids. Trimming cost V 3 bases and J 6 bases; bases outside gene matches: 14. The CDR3 here is CSASRPGLGAGDTQYF. The CDR3, as DNA: TGCAGTGCTAGTAGGCCGGGACTAGGGGCAGGGGATACGCAGTATTTT.

This clonotype was seen a few times. The chain combines TRBV20-1 with TRBJ2-3; TRBD1 matches at 7 bases. The CDR3 totals 13 residues. The V and J ends lost 2 bases and 5 bases, in that order; junction bases with no gene match: 4. From germline, CDR1 is DFQATT and CDR2 SNEGSKA (reference sequence). CDR3 bases: TGCAGTGCTAGAAAACAGGGGAAAGATACGCAGTATTTT. Protein product: CSARKQGKDTQYF.

In this sample, this clonotype turned up many times. The chain has TRBV20-1 and TRBJ1-1, with D perhaps TRBD1 (6 bases). Germline CDR1 and CDR2: DFQATT and SNEGSKA (reference sequence). V was clipped by 5 bases and J by 4 bases, with 14 bases between them. The CDR3 contains 13 residues. The CDR3 reads CSAGLQGGTEAFF. DNA for the CDR3: TGCAGTGCTGGACTACAGGGTGGCACTGAAGCTTTCTTT.

This clonotype was seen ten or more times. The chain couples TRBV5-1 to TRBJ2-7, with D possibly being TRBD2 (6 bases). This CDR3 has 18 amino acids. V was pared by 4 bases and J by 4 bases, with 27 bases between. The V gene's germline CDR1 is SGHRS and CDR2 YFSETQ. The CDR3 loop is CASSPALGGTRREYEQYF. The CDR3 nucleotides read TGCGCCAGCAGCCCCGCCTTGGGAGGAACTAGAAGAGAATACGAGCAGTACTTC.